This T cell receptor (beta chain) was retrieved from a study of shared clonotypes between healthy human individuals. On the study more broadly: Per donor, CD8 memory used one plate, CD8 naive used two, CD4 memory used three and CD4 naive used three.

V was clipped by 5 bases and J by 5 bases; unmatched bases: 5. There are 15 residues in the CDR3. Per germline, CDR1 SGHTA and CDR2 FQGNSA. CD4+ cells underwent separation, giving CD45RA+ naive and CD45RA-negative memory subsets. An assay was performed, and its level was deep. The repertoire was sequenced with immunoSEQ multiplex PCR; TCRdb's copy has only in-frame clones and lacks some. Of 1,500,000 or so clones in the sample, just under 99% were seen once. The V gene is TRBV7-2, the J gene TRBJ1-5; 11 nucleotides match TRBD1. This receptor was obtained from a man aged 25-45 years in good health. Sample: naive CD4+ T cells sorted from blood. Subset: CD45RA+ positively selected. CDR3 in amino acids: CASSVRTGGHQPQHF. In nucleotides, the CDR3 is TGTGCCAGCAGCGTCAGGACAGGGGGCCATCAGCCCCAGCATTTT.